Below are 10 T cell receptor beta chains sequenced from a single sample in a study of regulatory T cells in long-lasting Graves disease (dated by TCRdb to about 2021). Libraries were prepared through multiplex PCR. Sequencing was performed on an Illumina HiSeq 4000. To build TCR beta libraries, CDR3 regions were amplified by Arm-PCR using iRepertoire HTBI primers. The public reads were reprocessed in TCRdb via fastp at Q25 and MiXCR, keeping in-frame beta chains. When rows share a CDR3 protein, they turn into one entry using the most common DNA and genes. Counted in this sample were about 200,000 distinct CDR3 sequences; roughly a fifth of them appeared once. Jointly, the top ten make up approximately 10% of the sample. Reading the label with the study, this specimen's time point is: newly diagnosed GD, antithyroid drugs for less than 3 months. For both TCR sequencing and RNA sequencing, RNA was extracted from PBMCs using TRIzol.

Separately, the same data were catalogued under a study of T cells in Graves' hyperthyroidism and ophthalmopathy.

The starting material was peripheral blood mononuclear cells (PBMCs), obtained at new diagnosis, from a patient treated with antithyroid drugs. Receptors were obtained from a woman aged 30 to 39 with Graves disease. Donor details come from another sample of the same person, matched by shared clones.

This clonotype appeared many times. CDR3 nucleotide sequence: TGTGCCAGTAGATTCGAAGACGGCTTGAACACTGAAGCTTTCTTT. Its translation is CASRFEDGLNTEAFF. This rearrangement joins TRBV19 to TRBJ1-1; D is unresolved. CDR3 length: 15 residues. Per germline, CDR1 LNHDA and CDR2 SQIVND (reference sequence). Trimming stripped 6 bases from V and 0 bases from J, with 14 bases between.

This clonotype came up many times. CDR3 loop: CSVWDRSSGNTIYF. The CDR3 coding sequence is TGCAGCGTGTGGGACCGTAGCTCTGGAAACACCATATATTTT. The chain carries TRBV29-1 and TRBJ1-3; tentative D call: TRBD1 (5 bases). Germline V lookup: CDR1 SQVTM, CDR2 ANQGSEA. V was pared by 6 bases and J by 0 bases, with 12 bases between. The CDR3 runs 14 residues.

This clonotype was seen at least ten times. This chain uses TRBV12-3 or TRBV12-4 with TRBJ2-3, with 7 bases fitting TRBD1. V lost 6 bases and J lost 1; bases outside the gene matches: 10. The CDR3 covers 16 residues. CDR3 in amino acids: CASRQKQGRGTDTQYF. The CDR3 DNA is TGTGCCAGCAGGCAAAAACAGGGGAGAGGCACAGATACGCAGTATTTT.

This clonotype was recorded many times. The V and J genes are TRBV3-1 and TRBJ1-5, with a weak D call TRBD1 (6 bases). CDR1 LGHDT and CDR2 YNNKEL come from the germline V gene (reference sequence). The CDR3 loop spans 15 amino acids. V shed 4 bases and J shed 4 bases, with 14 bases lying between them. CDR3 sequence reads: CASSLQGGKNQPQHF. The CDR3 DNA is TGTGCCAGCAGCCTACAGGGCGGGAAGAATCAGCCCCAGCATTTT.

This clonotype occurred many times. The chain joins TRBV27 to TRBJ2-1; 7 bases fit TRBD1. The germline CDR1 and CDR2 sequences are MNHEY and SMNVEV (reference sequence). The CDR3 extends over 17 amino acids. V dropped 4 bases and J dropped 8; count of bases not matched to a gene: 17. The chain's CDR3 is CASSSRITGTAAYEQFF. CDR3 sequence (DNA): TGTGCCAGCAGTTCCAGGATCACCGGGACAGCCGCCTATGAGCAGTTCTTC.

Many counts were recorded for this clonotype. The chain uses TRBV28 and TRBJ2-1, with TRBD2 identical over 12 bases. After removal of 5 bases from V and 4 bases from J, the junction contained 24 bases not matched to a gene. The germline CDR1 and CDR2 sequences are MDHEN and SYDVKM. This CDR3 is 22 amino acids long. The CDR3 DNA is TGTGCCAGCAGTACCCGGGACACCTTGACTAGCGGGAGAGGGGGCGTTTACAATGAGCAGTTCTTC. It encodes CASSTRDTLTSGRGGVYNEQFF.

This clonotype was seen a few times. The rearrangement joins TRBV19 to TRBJ2-3; 12 bases match TRBD1. The germline V gene encodes CDR1 LNHDA and CDR2 SQIVND (reference sequence). J gave up 3 bases and V 3 bases, and 4 bases lay outside the gene matches. The CDR3 is made up of 16 amino acids. The DNA of the CDR3 is TGTGCCAGTAGTATCGGGGGACAGGGGGCAACAGATACGCAGTATTTT. Translating it yields CASSIGGQGATDTQYF.

This chain uses TRBV3-1 with TRBJ2-5, with 15 bases fitting TRBD2. This CDR3 is built from 15 residues. Germline CDR1 reads LGHDT; CDR2 reads YNNKEL (reference sequence). V lost 4 bases and J lost 7; bases outside the gene matches: 4. DNA of the CDR3: TGTGCCAGCAGCCCGGGACTAGCGGGGGGAGGGACCCAGTACTTC. Amino acids: CASSPGLAGGGTQYF.

In its sample, this clonotype was seen a few times. The chain carries TRBV30 and TRBJ1-3; D not certain. The germline CDR1 and CDR2 sequences are GTSNPN and SVGIG (reference sequence). V was trimmed by 3 bases and J by 4 bases, leaving 7 bases between them. The CDR3 is 12 amino acids. CDR3 bases: TGTGCCTGGAGGCGCCCAGGAAACACCATATATTTT. This codes for CAWRRPGNTIYF. Supplemented by reference TRBV30 and TRBJ1-3, the full variable domain reads SQTIHQWPATLVQPVGSPLSLECTVEGTSNPNLYWYRQAAGRGLQLLFYSVGIGQISSEVPQNLSASRPQDRQFILSSKKLLLSDSGFYLCAWRRPGNTIYFGEGSWLTVV.

This clonotype was recorded at least ten times. CDR3 coding DNA: TGTGCCAGCAGCTTGGAAAATGAGCAGTTCTTC. Its protein is CASSLENEQFF. The genes are TRBV5-5 and TRBJ2-1; D is unclear. The germline V gene encodes CDR1 SGHKS and CDR2 YYEKEE (reference sequence). CDR3 length equals 11 residues. V was cut by 0 bases and J by 7 bases, with 2 bases left in between.